The clone carrying this TCR beta chain came up a few times. Produced via immunoSEQ multiplex PCR; TCRdb's table is partial and in-frame only. The sample consists of over 50,000 clones, roughly 83% of them appearing once. This CDR3 contains 12 residues. V gave up 5 bases and J gave up 7 bases, with 12 bases separating them. Germline CDR1 SEHNR, CDR2 FQNEAQ (reference sequence). This specimen belongs to a study of T cells in localized non-small cell lung cancer. This sequence was found in a man aged 40 to 75 with stage III lung adenocarcinoma. This chain links TRBV7-9 with TRBJ2-7, with D possibly TRBD1 on 6 matching bases. Material: peripheral blood mononuclear cells, obtained before any cancer treatment. The CDR3 DNA reads as TGTGCCAGCAGCGATAGTGACAGGGAGCAGTACTTC. This gives the protein CASSDSDREQYF.